This T cell receptor beta chain was profiled in a study of human T cells and chemical hapten exposure. General study results and limits: Expanded TCRs were compared with controls, and the expanded TCRs formed significantly more large CDR3 similarity clusters.

One entry per CDR3 protein, called by TCRdb with MiXCR from the RACE reads. Of around 120,000 distinct CDR3 sequences listed, approximately 14% were seen once; the top ten hold 0.9% to 0.95%. Concerning this clonotype itself: The antigen is unknown.

CDR1 and CDR2 (germline): LNHDA, SQIVND (reference sequence). This CDR3 is built from 16 residues. V lost 9 bases and J lost 5; bases outside the gene matches: 14. Time point specified: patch test 1, 2 weeks after DPC sensitization. As to treatment: therapeutic diphenylcyclopropenone sensitization with weekly scalp DPC. The origin of this receptor is a young man with alopecia areata. Some clones in this sample may be carry-over from other donors' samples. This sample comprised whole blood, obtained in connection with sensitization to the hapten diphenylcyclopropenone (DPC). The chain carries TRBV19 and TRBJ2-2; TRBD1 matches 8 bases. In DNA form, the CDR3 reads TGTGCCAGCAATCGAACCGGGACAGGAGGAACCGGGGAGCTGTTTTTT. It yields the protein CASNRTGTGGTGELFF.